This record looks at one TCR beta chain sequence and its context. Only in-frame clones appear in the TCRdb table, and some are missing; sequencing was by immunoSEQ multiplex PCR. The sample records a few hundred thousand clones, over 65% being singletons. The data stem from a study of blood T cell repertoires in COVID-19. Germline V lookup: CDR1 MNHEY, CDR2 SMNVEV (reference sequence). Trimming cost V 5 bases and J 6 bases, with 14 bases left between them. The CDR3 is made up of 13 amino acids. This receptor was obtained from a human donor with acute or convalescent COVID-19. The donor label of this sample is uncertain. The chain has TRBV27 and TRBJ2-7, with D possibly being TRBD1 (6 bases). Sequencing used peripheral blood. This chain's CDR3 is CASSPQKGGEQYF. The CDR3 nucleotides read TGTGCCAGCAGTCCCCAGAAAGGGGGCGAGCAGTACTTC.